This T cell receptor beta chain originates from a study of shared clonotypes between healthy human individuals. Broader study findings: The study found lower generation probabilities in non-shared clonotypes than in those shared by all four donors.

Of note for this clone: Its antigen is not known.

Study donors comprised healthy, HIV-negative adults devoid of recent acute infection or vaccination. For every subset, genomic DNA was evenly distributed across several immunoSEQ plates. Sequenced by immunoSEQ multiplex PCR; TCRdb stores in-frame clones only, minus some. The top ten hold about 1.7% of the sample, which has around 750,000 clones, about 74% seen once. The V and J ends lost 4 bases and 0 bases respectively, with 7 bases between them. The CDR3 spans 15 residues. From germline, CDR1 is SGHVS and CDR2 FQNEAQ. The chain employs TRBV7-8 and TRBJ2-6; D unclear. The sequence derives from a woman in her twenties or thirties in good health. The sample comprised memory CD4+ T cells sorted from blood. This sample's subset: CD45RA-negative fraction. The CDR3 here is CASSSQLSGANVLTF. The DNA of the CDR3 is TGTGCCAGCAGCTCTCAGCTCTCTGGGGCCAACGTCCTGACTTTC.